This T cell receptor (beta chain) stems from a study of T cells in Graves' hyperthyroidism and ophthalmopathy. Study-wide results and caveats: Among clonotypes expanded in thyroid above 0.001, most were also found in blood.

TCR beta CDR3 regions were amplified from RNA transcripts. The primer set for the first-round RT-PCR of the TCR CDR3 was HTBI. TCRdb independently ran MiXCR on the multiplex PCR reads; one entry per CDR3 protein. The repertoire holds hundreds of thousands of distinct CDR3 sequences, with about a third as singletons. For Graves' hyperthyroidism to be stable, ophthalmopathy could not progress within 18 months. V lost 5 bases to trimming and J lost 5 bases, with 21 bases between them. The CDR3 totals 15 residues. CDR1 DFQATT and CDR2 SNEGSKA come from the germline V gene (reference sequence). This clonotype was observed many times. Antigen unknown.

The clonotype was recovered from a woman between 35 and 50 years old with Graves' hyperthyroidism. The sample taken for sequencing was blood. This chain joins TRBV20-1 and TRBJ2-5, with a tentative D call TRBD2 (5 bases). In DNA, the CDR3 is TGCAGTGCTCTCTATCAGGACGGAGGACGGGAGACCCAGTACTTC. Residues: CSALYQDGGRETQYF.